The 4 T cell receptor beta chains below come from one sample, sequenced in a study of cytomegalovirus exposure and HLA in healthy donors. Vbeta (60) and Jbeta (13) primers were used in the PCR. Sequencing used immunoSEQ multiplex PCR; TCRdb keeps in-frame clones, though not all of them. The data show about 210,000 clones, about nine tenths seen once. Material for sequencing was PBMCs. Receptors originate from a boy aged 2-9 years in good health and CMV-seronegative.

This clone was seen more than once but under ten times. As DNA, the CDR3 is TGCGCCAGCAGCCAAGTGGGCAGGGCGAAAGGAAACACCATATATTTT. It specifies CASSQVGRAKGNTIYF. The chain is built from TRBV4-1 and TRBJ1-3; maybe TRBD1 (5 bases). Germline V gene lookup returns CDR1 MGHRA and CDR2 YSYEKL. The length of the CDR3 is 16 residues. Trimming shortened V by 1 base and J by 4 bases, and 14 bases separated the two germline ends.

This chain's CDR3 is CATRNSGRGNEQFF. The CDR3 nucleotides are TGTGCCACCAGAAATAGCGGGAGAGGAAATGAGCAGTTCTTC. This chain uses TRBV15 with TRBJ2-1; 9 bases align to TRBD2. CDR1 and CDR2 from the germline V gene are LNHNV and YYDKDF (reference sequence). This CDR3 has 14 amino acids. The junction had 7 bases not matched to a gene; V was cut back by 6 bases and J by 7 bases.

This chain connects TRBV20-1 to TRBJ1-2; TRBD1 matches 7 bases. V dropped 0 bases and J dropped 8; count of bases not matched to a gene: 0. The germline gives CDR1 DFQATT, CDR2 SNEGSKA (reference sequence). CDR3 size: 11 residues. The CDR3 DNA sequence: TGCAGTGCTAGAGAGGACAGGGGCTACACCTTC. Its protein product is CSAREDRGYTF.

The chain recombines TRBV4-1 with TRBJ2-7; 7 nucleotides match TRBD1. Germline V gene lookup returns CDR1 MGHRA and CDR2 YSYEKL. V was clipped by 1 base and J by 4 bases; unmatched bases: 13. The CDR3 has 17 amino acids. Here the CDR3 reads CASSQGKQGLGDYEQYF. The CDR3 bases are TGCGCCAGCAGCCAAGGTAAACAGGGGCTTGGTGATTACGAGCAGTACTTC.